This T cell receptor (beta chain) was retrieved from a study of blood T cell repertoires in COVID-19. Study as a whole: Samples representing acute and convalescent COVID-19 were sourced from the United States, Italy and Spain. Nucleic acid was either cDNA or gDNA, and it came from T cells, B-cell-depleted T cells, or PBMCs.

The germline gives CDR1 MNHEY, CDR2 SVGAGI. J gave up 2 bases and V 2 bases, and 6 bases lay outside the gene matches. This CDR3 is built from 15 residues. The table lists this clone with a count of one. Using immunoSEQ multiplex PCR, the repertoire was profiled, and TCRdb retains in-frame clones only, with some absent. The repertoire consists of 150,000 to 200,000 clones, with about nine tenths occurring once and the leading ten covering around 9.9%. This chain joins TRBV6-5 and TRBJ2-7, with 7 bases matching TRBD2. The sequence came from a woman in her sixties with COVID-19, enrolled during active disease. Sequencing was carried out using peripheral blood. CDR3 sequence (DNA): TGTGCCAGCAGTTACGGCGGGAGTCTTCCCTACGAGCAGTACTTC. This sequence encodes CASSYGGSLPYEQYF.